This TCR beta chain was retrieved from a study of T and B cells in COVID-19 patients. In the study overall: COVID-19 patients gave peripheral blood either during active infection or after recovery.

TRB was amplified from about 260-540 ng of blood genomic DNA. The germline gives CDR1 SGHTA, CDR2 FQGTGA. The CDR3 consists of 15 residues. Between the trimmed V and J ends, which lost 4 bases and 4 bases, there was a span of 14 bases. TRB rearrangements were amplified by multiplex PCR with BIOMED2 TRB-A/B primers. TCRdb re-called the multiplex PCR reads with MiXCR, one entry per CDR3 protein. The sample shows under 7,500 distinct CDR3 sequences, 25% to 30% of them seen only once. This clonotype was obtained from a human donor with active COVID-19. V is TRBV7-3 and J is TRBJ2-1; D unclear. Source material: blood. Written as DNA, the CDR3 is TGTGCCAGCAGCTCAGACCCCCATTCATACAATGAGCAGTTCTTC. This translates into CASSSDPHSYNEQFF. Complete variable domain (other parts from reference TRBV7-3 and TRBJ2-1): GAGVSQTPSNKVTEKGKYVELRCDPISGHTALYWYRQSLGQGPEFLIYFQGTGAADDSGLPNDRFFAVRPEGSVSTLKIQRTERGDSAVYLCASSSDPHSYNEQFFGPGTRLTVL.